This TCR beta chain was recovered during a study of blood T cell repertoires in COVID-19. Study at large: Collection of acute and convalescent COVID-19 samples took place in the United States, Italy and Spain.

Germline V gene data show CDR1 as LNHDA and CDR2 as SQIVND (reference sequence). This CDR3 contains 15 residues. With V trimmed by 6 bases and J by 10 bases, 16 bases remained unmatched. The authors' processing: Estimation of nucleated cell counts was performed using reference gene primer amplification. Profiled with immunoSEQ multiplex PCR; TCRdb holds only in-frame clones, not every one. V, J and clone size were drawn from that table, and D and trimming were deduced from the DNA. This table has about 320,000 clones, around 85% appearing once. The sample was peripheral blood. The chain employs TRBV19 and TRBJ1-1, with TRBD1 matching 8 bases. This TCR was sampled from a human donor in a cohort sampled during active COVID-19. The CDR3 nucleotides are TGTGCCAGTAGGCCACAGGGGCTCACAGGACAGGGAGCTTTCTTT. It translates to CASRPQGLTGQGAFF.